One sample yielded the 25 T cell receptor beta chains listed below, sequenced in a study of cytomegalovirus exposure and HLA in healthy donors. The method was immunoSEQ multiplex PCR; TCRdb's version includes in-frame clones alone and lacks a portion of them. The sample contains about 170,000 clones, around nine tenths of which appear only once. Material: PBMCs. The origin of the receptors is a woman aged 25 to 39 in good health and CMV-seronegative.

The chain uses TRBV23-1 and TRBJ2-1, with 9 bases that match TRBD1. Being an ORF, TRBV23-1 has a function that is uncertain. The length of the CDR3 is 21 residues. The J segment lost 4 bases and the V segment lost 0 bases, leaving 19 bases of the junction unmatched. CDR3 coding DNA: TGCGCCAGCAGTCAATCTATCGGGACAGGGCATCGGACAGCCTCATACAATGAGCAGTTCTTC. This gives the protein CASSQSIGTGHRTASYNEQFF.

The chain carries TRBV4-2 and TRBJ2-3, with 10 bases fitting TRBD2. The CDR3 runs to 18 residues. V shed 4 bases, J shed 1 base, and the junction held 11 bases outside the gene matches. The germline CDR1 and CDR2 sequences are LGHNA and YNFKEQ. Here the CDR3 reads CASSRYLAGTSGTDTQYF. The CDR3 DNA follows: TGTGCCAGCAGCCGCTACCTTGCCGGGACTAGCGGCACAGATACGCAGTATTTT.

CDR3 bases: TGTGCCAGCAGTTATAGGCAGGGTATAGGTGGCTACACCTTC. It translates to CASSYRQGIGGYTF. J is TRBJ1-2 and V is TRBV6-5; TRBD1 might be the D (5 bases). Germline V gene data show CDR1 as MNHEY and CDR2 as SVGAGI. V was pared by 3 bases and J by 7 bases, with 15 bases between. This CDR3 has 14 amino acids.

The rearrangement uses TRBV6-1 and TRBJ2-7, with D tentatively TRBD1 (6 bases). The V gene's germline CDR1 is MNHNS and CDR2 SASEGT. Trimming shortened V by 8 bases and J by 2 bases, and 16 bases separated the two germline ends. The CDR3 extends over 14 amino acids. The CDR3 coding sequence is TGTGCCAGCCGATTTGGGGGCGAGACCTACGAGCAGTACTTC. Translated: CASRFGGETYEQYF.

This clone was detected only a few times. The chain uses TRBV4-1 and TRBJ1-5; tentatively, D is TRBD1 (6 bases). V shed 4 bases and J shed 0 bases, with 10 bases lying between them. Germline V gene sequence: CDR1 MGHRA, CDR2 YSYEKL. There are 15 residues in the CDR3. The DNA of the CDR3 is TGCGCCAGCAGCCCAGGGGCCCTTAGCAATCAGCCCCAGCATTTT. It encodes CASSPGALSNQPQHF.

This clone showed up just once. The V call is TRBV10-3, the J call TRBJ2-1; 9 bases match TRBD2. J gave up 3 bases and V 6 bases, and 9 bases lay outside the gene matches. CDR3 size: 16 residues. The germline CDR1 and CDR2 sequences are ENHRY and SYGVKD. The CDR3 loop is CAISMRGGADYNEQFF. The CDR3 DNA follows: TGTGCCATCAGCATGCGCGGGGGGGCGGACTACAATGAGCAGTTCTTC.

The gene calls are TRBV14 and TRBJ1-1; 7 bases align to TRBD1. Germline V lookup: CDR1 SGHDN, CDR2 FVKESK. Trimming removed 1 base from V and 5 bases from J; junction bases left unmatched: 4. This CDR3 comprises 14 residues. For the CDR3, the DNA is TGTGCCAGCAGCCAAGCCTCAGGGGGGACTGAAGCTTTCTTT. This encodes CASSQASGGTEAFF. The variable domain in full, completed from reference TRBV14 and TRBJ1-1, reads EAGVTQFPSHSVIEKGQTVTLRCDPISGHDNLYWYRRVMGKEIKFLLHFVKESKQDESGMPNNRFLAERTGGTYSTLKVQPAELEDSGVYFCASSQASGGTEAFFGQGTRLTVV.

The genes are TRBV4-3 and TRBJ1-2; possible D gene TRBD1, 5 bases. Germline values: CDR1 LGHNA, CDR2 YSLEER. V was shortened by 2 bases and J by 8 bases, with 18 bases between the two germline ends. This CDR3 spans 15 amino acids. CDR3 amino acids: CASSQSRRGGDGYTF. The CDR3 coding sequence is TGCGCCAGCAGCCAAAGCCGGCGAGGAGGGGACGGCTACACCTTC.

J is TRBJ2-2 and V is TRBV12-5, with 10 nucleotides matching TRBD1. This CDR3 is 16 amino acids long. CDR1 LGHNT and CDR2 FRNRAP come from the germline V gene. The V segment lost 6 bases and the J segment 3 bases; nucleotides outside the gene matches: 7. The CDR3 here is CASGPGTGDYTGELFF. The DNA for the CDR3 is TGTGCTAGTGGCCCCGGGACAGGGGATTACACCGGGGAGCTGTTTTTT.

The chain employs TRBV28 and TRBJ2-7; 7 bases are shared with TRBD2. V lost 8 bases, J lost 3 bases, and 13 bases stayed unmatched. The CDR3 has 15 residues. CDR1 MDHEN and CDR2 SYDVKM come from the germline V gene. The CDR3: CASVGGVADIYEQYF. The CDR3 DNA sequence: TGTGCCAGCGTTGGGGGGGTGGCTGACATCTACGAGCAGTACTTC.

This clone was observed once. CDR3 sequence: CASSSGLAGPEETQYF. CDR3 coding DNA: TGTGCCAGCAGTTCCGGACTAGCGGGGCCTGAAGAGACCCAGTACTTC. The gene calls are TRBV27 and TRBJ2-5; 12 bases match TRBD2. CDR1 and CDR2 (germline): MNHEY, SMNVEV (reference sequence). This CDR3 has 16 residues. The V and J ends lost 4 bases and 3 bases, in that order; junction bases with no gene match: 6.

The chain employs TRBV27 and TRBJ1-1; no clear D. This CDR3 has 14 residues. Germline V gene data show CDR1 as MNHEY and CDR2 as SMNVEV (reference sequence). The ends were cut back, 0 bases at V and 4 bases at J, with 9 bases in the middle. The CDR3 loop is CASSLSAGFTEAFF. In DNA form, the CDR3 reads TGTGCCAGCAGTTTATCGGCGGGGTTCACTGAAGCTTTCTTT.

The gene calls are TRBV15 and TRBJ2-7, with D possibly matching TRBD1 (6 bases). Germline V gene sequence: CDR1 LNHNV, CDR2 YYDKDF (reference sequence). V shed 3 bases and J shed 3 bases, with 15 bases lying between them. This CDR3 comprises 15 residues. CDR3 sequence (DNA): TGTGCCACCAGCAGCGGTCGAGGGGGAAACTACGAGCAGTACTTC. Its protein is CATSSGRGGNYEQYF.

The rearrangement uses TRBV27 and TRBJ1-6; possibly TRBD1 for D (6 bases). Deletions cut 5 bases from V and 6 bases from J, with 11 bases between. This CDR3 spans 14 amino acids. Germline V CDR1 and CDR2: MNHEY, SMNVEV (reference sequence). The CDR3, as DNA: TGTGCCAGCAGTCAAGGACAGTTTAATTCACCCCTCCACTTT. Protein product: CASSQGQFNSPLHF.

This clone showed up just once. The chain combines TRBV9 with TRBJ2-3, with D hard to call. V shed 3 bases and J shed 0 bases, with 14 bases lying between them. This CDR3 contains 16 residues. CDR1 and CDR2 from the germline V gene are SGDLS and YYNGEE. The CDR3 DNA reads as TGTGCCAGCAGCGCCCTCGAGGCGGCTAGCACAGATACGCAGTATTTT. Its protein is CASSALEAASTDTQYF.

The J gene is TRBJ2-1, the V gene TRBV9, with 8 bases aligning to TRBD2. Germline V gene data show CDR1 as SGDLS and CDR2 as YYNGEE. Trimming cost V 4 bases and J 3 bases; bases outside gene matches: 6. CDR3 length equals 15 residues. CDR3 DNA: TGTGCCAGCAGCCCCGGGGGGGCGGACTACAATGAGCAGTTCTTC. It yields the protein CASSPGGADYNEQFF. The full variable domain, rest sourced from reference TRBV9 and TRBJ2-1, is DSGVTQTPKHLITATGQRVTLRCSPRSGDLSVYWYQQSLDQGLQFLIQYYNGEERAKGNILERFSAQQFPDLHSELNLSSLELGDSALYFCASSPGGADYNEQFFGPGTRLTVL.

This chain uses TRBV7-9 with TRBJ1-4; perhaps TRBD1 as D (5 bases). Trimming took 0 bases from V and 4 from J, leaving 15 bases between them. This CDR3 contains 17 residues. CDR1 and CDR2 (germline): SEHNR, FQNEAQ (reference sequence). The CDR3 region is CASSLAPPGQFNEKLFF. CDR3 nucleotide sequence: TGTGCCAGCAGCTTAGCCCCCCCAGGGCAGTTTAATGAAAAACTGTTTTTT.

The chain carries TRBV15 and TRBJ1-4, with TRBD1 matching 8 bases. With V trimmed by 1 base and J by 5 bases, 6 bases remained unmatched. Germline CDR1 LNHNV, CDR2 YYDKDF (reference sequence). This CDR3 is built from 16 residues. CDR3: CATSRVGGTGNEKLFF. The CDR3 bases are TGTGCCACCAGCAGAGTCGGCGGGACAGGCAATGAAAAACTGTTTTTT.

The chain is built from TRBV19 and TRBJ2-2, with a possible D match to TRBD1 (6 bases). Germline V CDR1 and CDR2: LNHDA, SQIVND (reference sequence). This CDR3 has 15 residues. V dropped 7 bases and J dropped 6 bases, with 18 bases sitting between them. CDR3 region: CASMPPRGPAGELFF. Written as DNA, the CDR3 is TGTGCCAGTATGCCCCCCAGGGGTCCGGCCGGGGAGCTGTTTTTT.

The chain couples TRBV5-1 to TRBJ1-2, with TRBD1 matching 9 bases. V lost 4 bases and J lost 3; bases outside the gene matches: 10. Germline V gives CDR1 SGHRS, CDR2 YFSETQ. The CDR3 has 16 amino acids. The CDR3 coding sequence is TGCGCCAGCAGCGGAAAAGGGACAGGGCGTGACTATGGCTACACCTTC. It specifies CASSGKGTGRDYGYTF.

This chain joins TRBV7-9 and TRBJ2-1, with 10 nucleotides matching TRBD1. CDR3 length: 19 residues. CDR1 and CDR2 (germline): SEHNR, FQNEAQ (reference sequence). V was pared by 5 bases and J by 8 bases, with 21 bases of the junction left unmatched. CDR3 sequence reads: CASSPPMGRNGTGEHEQFF. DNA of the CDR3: TGTGCCAGCAGCCCCCCTATGGGTCGGAACGGGACAGGGGAGCATGAGCAGTTCTTC.

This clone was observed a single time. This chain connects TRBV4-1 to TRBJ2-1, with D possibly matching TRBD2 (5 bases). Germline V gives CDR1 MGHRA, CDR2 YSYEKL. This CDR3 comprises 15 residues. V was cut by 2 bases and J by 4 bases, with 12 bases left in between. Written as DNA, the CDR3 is TGCGCCAGCAGCCAACTCGGACTCTTGTACAATGAGCAGTTCTTC. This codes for CASSQLGLLYNEQFF.

The CDR3 spells CASSQPGLAGGLGTGELFF. CDR3 nucleotides: TGTGCCAGCAGTCAACCGGGACTAGCGGGGGGGCTTGGCACCGGGGAGCTGTTTTTT. V gene TRBV6-8 combines with J gene TRBJ2-2; TRBD2 aligns across 16 bases. The CDR3 totals 19 residues. Germline lookup yields CDR1 MNHGY and CDR2 SAAAGT. J gave up 4 bases and V 5 bases, and 10 bases lay outside the gene matches.

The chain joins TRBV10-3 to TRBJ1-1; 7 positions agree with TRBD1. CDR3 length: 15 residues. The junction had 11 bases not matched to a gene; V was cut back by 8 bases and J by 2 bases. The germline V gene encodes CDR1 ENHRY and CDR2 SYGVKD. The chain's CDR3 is CAIGDPDRSNTEAFF. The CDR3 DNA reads TGTGCCATCGGGGATCCGGACAGGAGCAACACTGAAGCTTTCTTT.

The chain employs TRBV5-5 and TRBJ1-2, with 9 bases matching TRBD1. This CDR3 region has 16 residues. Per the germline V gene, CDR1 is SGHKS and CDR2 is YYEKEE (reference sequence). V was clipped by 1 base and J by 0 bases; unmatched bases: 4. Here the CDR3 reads CASSLLTGGANYGYTF. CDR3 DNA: TGTGCCAGCAGCTTGTTGACAGGGGGAGCTAACTATGGCTACACCTTC.